Listed here are 28 T cell receptor beta chains from one sample, sequenced in a study of blood T cell repertoires in COVID-19. The assay was immunoSEQ multiplex PCR, and TCRdb's table has in-frame clones only and misses some. The sample has approximately 300,000 clones, approximately 90% seen once. Input material: peripheral blood. All receptors come from a woman between 35 and 50 years old with acute or convalescent COVID-19.

This clone was seen once. The chain couples TRBV18 to TRBJ2-1; 10 bases are shared with TRBD2. V was clipped by 0 bases and J by 7 bases; unmatched bases: 9. Germline V lookup: CDR1 KGHSH, CDR2 LQKENI. This CDR3 spans 17 amino acids. The CDR3 region has the DNA TGTGCCAGCTCACCACCGAACAGCGGGGGGGTATGGAATGAGCAGTTCTTC. This encodes CASSPPNSGGVWNEQFF.

V is TRBV6-6 and J is TRBJ2-1; possible D gene TRBD1, 5 bases. Germline loops: CDR1 MNHNY, CDR2 SVGAGI (reference sequence). The CDR3 length is 13 residues. With 1 base removed from V and 9 bases from J, the gap between germline ends came to 10 bases. The CDR3 coding sequence is TGTGCCAGCAGTTACTGTCAGGGTTGTGAGCAGTTCTTC. Translating it yields CASSYCQGCEQFF.

The chain has TRBV19 and TRBJ1-3; no clear D. This CDR3 has 14 residues. The V and J ends lost 6 bases and 0 bases respectively, with 9 bases between them. The germline gives CDR1 LNHDA, CDR2 SQIVND (reference sequence). CDR3 DNA: TGTGCCAGTAGGGAGTTTTACTCTGGAAACACCATATATTTT. Protein product: CASREFYSGNTIYF. The full variable domain, with the rest looked up from reference TRBV19 and TRBJ1-3, is DGGITQSPKYLFRKEGQNVTLSCEQNLNHDAMYWYRQDPGQGLRLIYYSQIVNDFQKGDIAEGYSVSREKKESFPLTVTSAQKNPTAFYLCASREFYSGNTIYFGEGSWLTVV.

The CDR3 nucleotides are TGTGCTAGTGGTTTGGTAATTGCGCGGCACATGAACACTGAAGCTTTCTTT. It yields the protein CASGLVIARHMNTEAFF. The chain joins TRBV12-5 to TRBJ1-1; the D is unclear. Germline values: CDR1 LGHNT, CDR2 FRNRAP. V was shortened by 0 bases and J by 0 bases, with 14 bases between the two germline ends. The CDR3 consists of 17 residues.

The rearrangement joins TRBV14 to TRBJ1-2; D not resolved. The germline CDR1 and CDR2 sequences are SGHDN and FVKESK. With 4 bases removed from V and 2 bases from J, the gap between germline ends came to 11 bases. The CDR3 loop spans 14 amino acids. The CDR3 nucleotides are TGTGCCAGCAGCCGAATAGATTTAAACTATGGCTACACCTTC. It encodes CASSRIDLNYGYTF.

The J gene is TRBJ1-1, the V gene TRBV3-1 (or the pseudogene TRBV3-2); D might be TRBD1 (5 bases). The CDR3 is 15 residues long. V shed 0 bases and J shed 10 bases, with 18 bases lying between them. CDR1 and CDR2 (germline): LGHDT, YNNKEL (reference sequence). The CDR3 loop reads CASSQDSRGKGPAFF. The CDR3, as DNA: TGTGCCAGCAGCCAAGATAGTCGAGGAAAGGGGCCAGCTTTCTTT.

This chain links TRBV11-2 with TRBJ1-2; 10 positions match TRBD1. The CDR3 has 15 residues. V was clipped by 6 bases and J by 4 bases; unmatched bases: 8. Germline V gene sequence: CDR1 SGHAT, CDR2 FQNNGV. DNA for the CDR3: TGTGCCAGCAGTGAGGGGACAGGGGCCTTCTATGGCTACACCTTC. Its protein is CASSEGTGAFYGYTF.

The chain carries TRBV6-4 and TRBJ2-6; 7 bases line up with TRBD1. J was trimmed by 0 bases and V by 2 bases; bases with no gene match: 16. Germline V CDR1 and CDR2: MRHNA, SNTAGT. The CDR3 has 21 amino acids. The chain's CDR3 is CASSDLWRPGTAFSGANVLTF. Here the CDR3 DNA reads TGTGCCAGCAGTGACCTTTGGAGACCCGGGACAGCCTTCTCTGGGGCCAACGTCCTGACTTTC.

V is TRBV7-8 and J is TRBJ1-1; 7 bases match TRBD1. Trimming at V came to 5 bases and at J to 11 bases, leaving 11 bases not matched to a gene. The CDR3 consists of 13 residues. CDR1 and CDR2 from the germline V gene are SGHVS and FQNEAQ. The CDR3: CASSPSQGGRAFF. The CDR3, as DNA: TGTGCCAGCAGCCCGTCTCAGGGGGGTCGGGCTTTCTTT. Full variable domain (rest looked up from reference TRBV7-8 and TRBJ1-1): GAGVSQSPRYKVAKRGQDVALRCDPISGHVSLFWYQQALGQGPEFLTYFQNEAQLDKSGLPSDRFFAERPEGSVSTLKIQRTQQEDSAVYLCASSPSQGGRAFFGQGTRLTVV.

J is TRBJ2-5 and V is TRBV5-4; D may be TRBD2 (6 bases). The germline CDR1 and CDR2 sequences are SGHNT and YYREEE (reference sequence). The CDR3 length is 16 residues. With 4 bases removed from V and 4 bases from J, the gap between germline ends came to 20 bases. The CDR3 loop is CASSPDRSWGGETQYF. The CDR3, as DNA: TGTGCCAGCAGCCCTGATAGGTCTTGGGGAGGAGAGACCCAGTACTTC.

Here the CDR3 DNA reads TGTGCCAGTAGTCAATCTGACAGGGGCGGTGAGCAGTTCTTC. Protein product: CASSQSDRGGEQFF. This chain connects TRBV19 to TRBJ2-1; 8 positions match TRBD1. V trimming: 5 bases; J trimming: 9 bases; junction bases outside the gene matches: 9. The CDR3 runs 14 residues. Germline V lookup: CDR1 LNHDA, CDR2 SQIVND (reference sequence). Combining the CDR3 with reference TRBV19 and TRBJ2-1 gives the whole variable domain DGGITQSPKYLFRKEGQNVTLSCEQNLNHDAMYWYRQDPGQGLRLIYYSQIVNDFQKGDIAEGYSVSREKKESFPLTVTSAQKNPTAFYLCASSQSDRGGEQFFGPGTRLTVL.

In DNA form, the CDR3 reads TGTGCCAGCAGCAAAATCGACAGCGGAAACACCATATATTTT. The encoded protein is CASSKIDSGNTIYF. This rearrangement joins TRBV3-1 (or the pseudogene TRBV3-2) to TRBJ1-3; possibly TRBD1 for D (5 bases). The CDR3 spans 14 residues. The V and J ends lost 5 bases and 4 bases respectively, with 12 bases between them. Per germline, CDR1 LGHDT and CDR2 YNNKEL (reference sequence).

The genes are TRBV6-6 and TRBJ2-4, with 7 bases identical to TRBD2. CDR1 is MNHNY and CDR2 is SVGAGI in the germline V gene (reference sequence). Trimming removed 2 bases from V and 3 bases from J; junction bases left unmatched: 4. The CDR3 extends over 15 amino acids. CDR3 DNA sequence: TGTGCCAGCAGTTACCCGGGGGGAGGCAAAAACATTCAGTACTTC. Residues: CASSYPGGGKNIQYF.

This sequence joins TRBV11-2 and TRBJ1-1; 7 bases map to TRBD1. The germline V gene encodes CDR1 SGHAT and CDR2 FQNNGV. After removal of 0 bases from V and 1 base from J, the junction contained 2 bases not matched to a gene. The CDR3 is 15 amino acids. CDR3 region: CASSLDGTENTEAFF. As DNA, the CDR3 is TGTGCCAGCAGCTTAGATGGGACAGAGAACACTGAAGCTTTCTTT. Full variable domain (outside the CDR3, taken from reference TRBV11-2 and TRBJ1-1): EAGVAQSPRYKIIEKRQSVAFWCNPISGHATLYWYQQILGQGPKLLIQFQNNGVVDDSQLPKDRFSAERLKGVDSTLKIQPAKLEDSAVYLCASSLDGTENTEAFFGQGTRLTVV.

The chain carries TRBV10-1 and TRBJ1-4, with a possible D match to TRBD1 (6 bases). The germline V gene has CDR1 WNHNN and CDR2 SYGVQD (reference sequence). This CDR3 has 17 residues. V gave up 0 bases and J gave up 7 bases, with 18 bases separating them. CDR3 amino acids: CASSESLRGGLGEKLFF. The CDR3 region has the DNA TGCGCCAGCAGTGAGTCACTTCGGGGGGGGCTAGGTGAAAAACTGTTTTTT.

The chain carries TRBV5-6 and TRBJ1-2, with TRBD1 matching over 7 bases. Germline V gene lookup returns CDR1 SGHDT and CDR2 YYEEEE. The ends lost 4 bases at V and 7 bases at J; junction bases unmatched: 10. The CDR3 spans 14 residues. DNA of the CDR3: TGTGCCAGCAGCCCTGACAGGGTCGGTATTGGCTACACCTTC. Amino acid sequence: CASSPDRVGIGYTF.

This chain connects TRBV6-2 or TRBV6-3 to TRBJ2-7; 11 nucleotides agree with TRBD2. From germline, CDR1 is MNHEY and CDR2 SVGEGT. CDR3 length: 16 amino acids. The ends lost 5 bases at V and 3 bases at J; junction bases unmatched: 9. DNA for the CDR3: TGTGCCAGCAGTGACAGACTAGCGGGGCCTCTCTACGAGCAGTACGTC. This sequence encodes CASSDRLAGPLYEQYV.

The CDR3 sequence: CASTRRLFYEQYV. The CDR3 bases are TGTGCCAGCACTAGACGACTGTTCTACGAGCAGTACGTC. The rearrangement uses TRBV27 and TRBJ2-7; D gene uncertain. The CDR3 has 13 amino acids. From germline, CDR1 is MNHEY and CDR2 SMNVEV (reference sequence). V was clipped by 7 bases and J by 3 bases, with 13 bases between them.

This chain links TRBV6-5 with TRBJ1-3, with D uncertain. Trimming removed 0 bases from V and 2 bases from J, with 8 bases in between. The germline V gene has CDR1 MNHEY and CDR2 SVGAGI. This CDR3 comprises 15 residues. The CDR3 loop is CASSYSRPPGNTIYF. CDR3 bases: TGTGCCAGCAGTTACTCGAGGCCGCCTGGAAACACCATATATTTT.

The V gene is TRBV6-2 or TRBV6-3, the J gene TRBJ1-1; a weak D match, TRBD1 (5 bases). CDR1 is MNHEY, CDR2 SVGEGT, per germline. V lost 4 bases and J lost 6, with 18 bases in between. The length of the CDR3 is 15 residues. The CDR3 loop reads CASSSADIIPAEAFF. The CDR3 DNA reads TGTGCCAGCAGTTCCGCGGACATAATCCCCGCTGAAGCTTTCTTT.

The V call is TRBV2, the J call TRBJ1-6; D uncertain. V lost 7 bases and J 5 bases, leaving 15 bases between the germline ends. The germline gives CDR1 SNHLY, CDR2 FYNNEI. The CDR3 has 15 amino acids. The CDR3 DNA reads TGTGCCAGCACTACCCCCCGGACTAATAATTCACCCCTCCACTTT. Translated, it gives CASTTPRTNNSPLHF.

J is TRBJ2-5 and V is TRBV10-3; TRBD1 matches at 9 bases. The V gene's germline CDR1 is ENHRY and CDR2 SYGVKD. V lost 3 bases and J lost 5; bases outside the gene matches: 1. The CDR3 totals 13 residues. CDR3 amino acids: CAISEDRGETQYF. CDR3 in DNA: TGTGCCATCAGTGAAGACAGGGGGGAGACCCAGTACTTC.

This clone was found once. The chain is built from TRBV6-4 and TRBJ2-3; 8 bases align to TRBD2. The CDR3 is 15 residues long. Germline trimming cut 8 bases from V and 0 bases from J; bases unmatched to any gene: 7. Germline CDR1 is MRHNA and CDR2 is SNTAGT. DNA for the CDR3: TGTGCCAGCGGGGGAGCGGGAGATAGCACAGATACGCAGTATTTT. This encodes CASGGAGDSTDTQYF.

J is TRBJ1-3 and V is TRBV4-1, with a possible D match to TRBD1 (6 bases). From germline, CDR1 is MGHRA and CDR2 YSYEKL. This CDR3 spans 15 amino acids. V was trimmed by 4 bases and J by 2 bases, leaving 12 bases between them. The CDR3 DNA reads TGCGCCAGCAGCCCCAGCGAGGGGGCTGGAAACACCATATATTTT. This sequence encodes CASSPSEGAGNTIYF.

The chain has TRBV7-6 and TRBJ2-3, with D unclear. CDR1 is SGHVS, CDR2 FNYEAQ, per germline. This CDR3 has 14 amino acids. V lost 5 bases to trimming and J lost 4 bases, with 13 bases between them. CDR3 nucleotide sequence: TGTGCCAGCAGCCCTGCTGTGGGCCCAGATACGCAGTATTTT. Translated: CASSPAVGPDTQYF.

The chain combines TRBV7-9 with TRBJ1-5; D possibly corresponds to TRBD1 (5 bases). This CDR3 has 14 amino acids. Trimming took off 4 bases at V and 4 bases at J, with 11 bases between the two ends. Germline lookup yields CDR1 SEHNR and CDR2 FQNEAQ (reference sequence). The CDR3 DNA follows: TGTGCCAGCAGCTACACGGGGGGGAATCAGCCCCAGCATTTT. This translates into CASSYTGGNQPQHF.

V is TRBV2 and J is TRBJ2-7, with D tentatively TRBD1 (5 bases). CDR1 is SNHLY and CDR2 is FYNNEI in the germline V gene. This CDR3 region has 12 residues. The V and J ends lost 5 bases and 6 bases respectively, with 11 bases between them. The CDR3 DNA reads as TGTGCCAGCAGTCGGATAGACAGCGAGCAGTACGTC. Protein product: CASSRIDSEQYV.

The V gene is TRBV4-1, the J gene TRBJ1-2, with 11 bases aligning to TRBD1. V was clipped by 3 bases and J by 10 bases; unmatched bases: 10. The CDR3 sequence is 15 residues long. Germline CDR1 reads MGHRA; CDR2 reads YSYEKL. The CDR3 DNA follows: TGCGCCAGCAGCCATCCGGGACAGGGGGTTCGCGCCTACACCTTC. Residues: CASSHPGQGVRAYTF.